The present entry profiles one T cell receptor beta chain with its context. Its matching antigen is unknown. Profiled with immunoSEQ multiplex PCR; TCRdb holds only in-frame clones, not every one. The profile shows roughly 120,000 clones, around nine tenths of them singletons. This record belongs to a study of cytomegalovirus exposure and HLA in healthy donors. About the research overall: The use of the same platform for the roughly 130 validation repertoires and the 650 to 850 first-cohort repertoires was reported by a later analysis. Overall study findings and caveats: The authors confirmed in vitro that three CMV-associated chains were specific for CMV antigens. Later, an analysis found that TCR clusters from the first cohort tended to co-occur in the roughly 120 validation repertoires.

CDR1 SGHTA and CDR2 FQGNSA come from the germline V gene. Trimming removed 5 bases from V and 7 bases from J; junction bases left unmatched: 15. The CDR3 spans 17 residues. Sequenced sample: PBMCs. The chain carries TRBV7-2 and TRBJ2-5, with TRBD2 matching over 11 bases. The TCR comes from a woman aged 18-29 years in good health and CMV-seropositive. The chain's CDR3 is CASSPTLLAGAEGTQYF. Written as DNA, the CDR3 is TGTGCCAGCAGCCCCACCCTACTAGCGGGAGCGGAAGGGACCCAGTACTTC.